This is a list of T cell receptor beta chains from one sample in a study of CD8 T cells in Susac syndrome. From the immunoSEQ multiplex PCR reads, TCRdb called clonotypes with MiXCR, one entry per CDR3 protein. The sample carries approximately 100,000 distinct CDR3 sequences, roughly 91% recorded once. Sequencing was carried out using CD4+ T cells from PBMCs. The receptors originated from a human donor in good health. The CDR3 runs from the conserved cysteine through the conserved F or W. Each record gives: V gene, J gene, CDR3 protein.

v_call: TRBV12-3/TRBV12-4; j_call: TRBJ1-1; cdr3_aa: CASSLVQWTEAFF
v_call: TRBV6-5; j_call: TRBJ2-2; cdr3_aa: CATRRLRDTGELFF
v_call: TRBV5-1; j_call: TRBJ1-6; cdr3_aa: CASSSQGAGVINSPLHF
v_call: TRBV12-3/TRBV12-4; j_call: TRBJ2-4; cdr3_aa: CASSFSVAKNIQYF
v_call: TRBV14; j_call: TRBJ1-1; cdr3_aa: CASSRLDGPEAFF
v_call: TRBV5-6; j_call: TRBJ2-1; cdr3_aa: CASSVRDRGLADHNEQFF
v_call: TRBV6-5; j_call: TRBJ2-1; cdr3_aa: CASSQGSEQFF
v_call: TRBV7-9; j_call: TRBJ1-1; cdr3_aa: CASSQGTSNTEAFF
v_call: TRBV11-2; j_call: TRBJ2-3; cdr3_aa: CASSPNSYVDTQYF
v_call: TRBV3-1; j_call: TRBJ2-1; cdr3_aa: CASSTTSGSGNEQFF
v_call: TRBV7-2; j_call: TRBJ2-4; cdr3_aa: CASSSQGRAKNIQYF
v_call: TRBV6-5; j_call: TRBJ1-2; cdr3_aa: CASSYGDRVFDGYTF
v_call: TRBV27; j_call: TRBJ2-2; cdr3_aa: CASSHNPGAGELFF
v_call: TRBV12-3/TRBV12-4; j_call: TRBJ1-4; cdr3_aa: CASRPPAEEKLFF
v_call: TRBV7-9; j_call: TRBJ2-5; cdr3_aa: CASSLASPPETQYF
v_call: TRBV7-6; j_call: TRBJ1-1; cdr3_aa: CASSQEGALNTEAFF